The clone carrying this T cell receptor (beta chain) has a count of ten or more. Time point in this sample: before trial treatment. This specimen belongs to a study of low-dose radiotherapy and immunotherapy resistance in tumors. The wider study: Cohort 1 got 0.5 Gy per fraction every 2 weeks, 6.5 Gy in total. Over 26 weeks, cohort 2 got 1 Gy every two weeks, reaching 13 Gy. One day before radiation and immunotherapy, intravenous cyclophosphamide 200 mg/m2 was administered, with this repeated every two weeks. Every six weeks patients received intravenous ipilimumab 1 mg/kg, and every two weeks they received intravenous nivolumab 240 mg.

Priming of first-strand cDNA relied on TRAV- and TRBV-specific primers (covering alpha and beta chains). For amplifying TCRs, the PCR ran for approximately 21 cycles with Phusion, which was used together with a constant-region primer and the adapter on the V primers. Each CDR3 protein is one row after TCRdb ran MiXCR on the reads. Seen here are 80,000 to 95,000 distinct CDR3 sequences, 9.4% observed once, and the top ten hold about 1%. Trimming pared 5 bases from V and 2 bases from J, leaving 2 bases between. The CDR3 has 11 residues. Germline V gives CDR1 LNHDA, CDR2 SQIVND (reference sequence). The TCR originated in a male donor with prostate cancer. The sample was PBMCs, taken before treatment. V gene TRBV19 combines with J gene TRBJ2-3; D not certain. The CDR3 reads CASSVTDTQYF. CDR3 DNA: TGTGCCAGTAGTGTCACAGATACGCAGTATTTT.